This TCR beta chain was documented in a study of cytomegalovirus exposure and HLA in healthy donors. At the level of the study: Of about 390 genotyped donors, 81% grouped in the Caucasian-associated ancestry cluster. Study-wide findings and caveats: Presence/absence analyses took donor sequencing depth as roughly uniform.

The length of the CDR3 is 15 residues. Germline assignment: CDR1 SSHAT and CDR2 FNYEAQ (reference sequence). The V gene lost 7 bases and the J gene lost 3 bases, with 15 bases spanning the gap. On this clone: Its antigen is as yet unknown.

Use of 60 Vbeta and 13 Jbeta primers characterized the PCR. Assay used: immunoSEQ multiplex PCR; TCRdb lists only in-frame clones, some missing. Of about 160,000 clones listed, 70% to 80% are singletons. This receptor was obtained from a human donor in good health. This chain joins TRBV7-7 and TRBJ2-2; maybe TRBD1 (5 bases). The sample consisted of PBMCs. The CDR3 loop reads CASKGGQGDTGELFF. CDR3 DNA: TGTGCCAGCAAGGGCGGCCAGGGTGACACCGGGGAGCTGTTTTTT. Combining the CDR3 with reference TRBV7-7 and TRBJ2-2 gives the whole variable domain GAGVSQSPRYKVTKRGQDVTLRCDPISSHATLYWYQQALGQGPEFLTYFNYEAQPDKSGLPSDRFSAERPEGSISTLTIQRTEQRDSAMYRCASKGGQGDTGELFFGEGSRLTVL.